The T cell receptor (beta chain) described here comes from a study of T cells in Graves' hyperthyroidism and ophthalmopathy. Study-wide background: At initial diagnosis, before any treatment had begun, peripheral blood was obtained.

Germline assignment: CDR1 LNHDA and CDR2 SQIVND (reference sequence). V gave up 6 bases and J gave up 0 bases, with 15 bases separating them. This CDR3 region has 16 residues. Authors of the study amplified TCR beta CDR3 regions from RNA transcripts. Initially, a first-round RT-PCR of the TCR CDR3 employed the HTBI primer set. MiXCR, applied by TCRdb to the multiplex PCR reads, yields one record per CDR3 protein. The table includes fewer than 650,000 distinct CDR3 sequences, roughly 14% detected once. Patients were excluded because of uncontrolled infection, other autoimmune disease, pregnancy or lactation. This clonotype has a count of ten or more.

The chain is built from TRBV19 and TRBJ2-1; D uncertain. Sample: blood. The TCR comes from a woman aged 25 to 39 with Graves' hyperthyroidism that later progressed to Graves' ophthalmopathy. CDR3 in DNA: TGTGCCAGTAGCCTCGGGCCCAGTGCCTCCTACAATGAGCAGTTCTTC. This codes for CASSLGPSASYNEQFF. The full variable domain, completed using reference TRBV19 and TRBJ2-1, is DGGITQSPKYLFRKEGQNVTLSCEQNLNHDAMYWYRQDPGQGLRLIYYSQIVNDFQKGDIAEGYSVSREKKESFPLTVTSAQKNPTAFYLCASSLGPSASYNEQFFGPGTRLTVL.